The entry that follows covers one T cell receptor (beta chain) sequence. Its antigen is unknown. This table comes from immunoSEQ multiplex PCR, and its TCRdb copy is limited to in-frame clones, with some not included. The sample comprises roughly 13,000 clones, about 80% of which are singletons, and roughly 0.93% rests with the top ten. The data stem from a study of PD-1 blockade in classical Hodgkin lymphoma. Findings and limits, study-wide: TCR diversity at baseline was reported to be reduced in newly diagnosed patients relative to healthy donors.

The time point is: cycle 4 day 1 (C4D1), after about 6 weeks of nivolumab. Every patient experienced relapse after autologous stem cell transplantation, and brentuximab vedotin exposure varied. Magnetic negative selection was used to purify CD4+ T cells from thawed PBMCs. Classification of best responses gave complete response, partial response or progressive disease. The CDR3 has 13 residues. V dropped 6 bases and J dropped 5; count of bases not matched to a gene: 6. CDR1 and CDR2 from the germline V gene are LNHDA and SQIVND (reference sequence). The source material was CD4+ T cells from blood, sampled before the fourth cycle of nivolumab. The chain has TRBV19 and TRBJ1-1, with 7 bases that match TRBD1. The receptor was isolated from a human donor with classical Hodgkin lymphoma. The CDR3 DNA reads as TGTGCCAGTAGCACGAGGACAGGTACTGAAGCTTTCTTT. Its translation: CASSTRTGTEAFF.